This TCR beta chain is from a study of T cells expressing NK-cell markers. Study-wide points: These same clonotypes (in four donors) also led the CD3+CD56-NKG2C+ fraction.

A word on this clonotype: Its antigen is undetermined.

TCRdb re-called the 5' RACE reads, yielding one record per CDR3 amino acid sequence without DNA. This sample's table has 500,000 to 700,000 distinct CDR3 sequences. The CDR3 has 15 amino acids. Per germline, CDR1 SGHAT and CDR2 FQNNGV. The sequenced sample consisted of blood T cells: a sorted CD56 or NKG2C T cell subset, CD4+ or CD8+ T cells, or bulk PBMC T cells (not recorded which). The source is a man in his late teens or twenties in good health. The gene calls are TRBV11-2 and TRBJ1-2; TCRdb proposes TRBD1, but this gene call is untestable without DNA. CDR3: CASSLARRGGYGYTF.